The T cell receptor beta chain under discussion was sequenced for a study of long-term antiretroviral therapy in people with HIV. In regard to this clone: The antigen is undetermined.

Germline V gene lookup returns CDR1 LNHDA and CDR2 SQIVND (reference sequence). The CDR3 spans 12 residues. The V end was cut by 7 bases, the J end by 8 bases, with 12 bases between. At survey level, the immunoSEQ assay was run in its v3.0 version. Libraries were prepared by immunoSEQ multiplex PCR; TCRdb keeps only in-frame clonotypes and omits some of them. The table includes around 20,000 clones, around 76% detected once. Clinicians in the United States treated all participants with HIV. Specimens retained about 0.9-11 million cryopreserved PBMC preceding DNA extraction. Study conclusions and caveats: Repertoires from HIV showed CDR3 length ranges narrower than those of controls.

This chain connects TRBV19 to TRBJ2-1, with D maybe TRBD1 (5 bases). The sample here was unsorted PBMCs, taken 0.5 years before starting antiretroviral therapy. The receptor was derived from a woman between 50 and 59 years old with HIV. This CDR3 is CASTGSFHEQFF. CDR3 DNA: TGTGCCAGTACAGGGTCGTTTCATGAGCAGTTCTTC.